Listed below are T cell receptor beta chains from one sample, sequenced in a study of radiotherapy plus CTLA-4 blockade in lung cancer. Sequencing used immunoSEQ multiplex PCR; TCRdb keeps in-frame clones, though not all of them. The profile shows about 98,000 clones, approximately 78% of them singletons. The sequencing here drew on peripheral blood, taken from a patient treated with radiotherapy plus ipilimumab. The receptors stem from a human donor with non-small cell lung cancer who had a partial response to radiotherapy plus ipilimumab. The CDR3 runs from the conserved cysteine through the conserved F or W. Each record gives: D gene, CDR3 length, clone size, J gene, V gene, CDR3 DNA, CDR3 protein. A D gene is named only where the DNA matches it firmly. The listing skips clone size in some rows; elsewhere it reads once, few, many or a size class.

>TRBD1|13|NA|TRBJ2-1|TRBV7-3
TGTGCCAGCAGCCCGGGACAGGTCAATGAGCAGTTCTTC
CASSPGQVNEQFF
>NA|13|NA|TRBJ1-5|TRBV10-3
TGTGCCATCAGTGAGTCTTTATCGGGGCCCCAGCATTTT
CAISESLSGPQHF
>TRBD1|15|few|TRBJ2-7|TRBV28
TGTGCCAGCAGGCCCGGGACAGCGAGCTCCTACGAGCAGTACTTC
CASRPGTASSYEQYF
>TRBD2|14|once|TRBJ2-3|TRBV4-2
TGTGCCAGCAGCCAGGCGGGAGGGGGAGATACGCAGTATTTT
CASSQAGGGDTQYF
>NA|14|NA|TRBJ2-7|TRBV6-5
TGTGCCAGCAGTTACTTTGGGCAGGGATACGAGCAGTACTTC
CASSYFGQGYEQYF
>TRBD1|13|few|TRBJ2-5|TRBV5-6
TGTGCCAGCAGCTTGACAGGGGGAGAGACCCAGTACTTC
CASSLTGGETQYF
>TRBD1|16|NA|TRBJ1-5|TRBV6-6
TGTGCCAGCAGTTACGAAAGGGACAGGGGGTTTCAGCCCCAGCATTTT
CASSYERDRGFQPQHF
>NA|15|NA|TRBJ1-1|TRBV2
TGTGCCAGCAGTGTTGCGTTGGGGCAGAACACTGAAGCTTTCTTT
CASSVALGQNTEAFF
>TRBD2|15|NA|TRBJ2-1|TRBV7-9
TGTGCCAGCAGCTTACCAGCGGGAGGCTACAATGAGCAGTTCTTC
CASSLPAGGYNEQFF
>NA|18|NA|TRBJ2-3|TRBV2
TGTGCCAGCAGTGATAACTCCCCTAGGTTGGCTAGCACAGATACGCAGTATTTT
CASSDNSPRLASTDTQYF
>TRBD2|15|NA|TRBJ2-7|TRBV10-1
TGCGCCAGCAGCGAAGGACTAGCGGGAGGCTACGAGCAGTACTTC
CASSEGLAGGYEQYF
>TRBD2|16|few|TRBJ2-1|TRBV7-3
TGTGCCAGCAGCCCGGATAGCGGGAGGCTGAGCAATGAGCAGTTCTTC
CASSPDSGRLSNEQFF
>TRBD1|14|NA|TRBJ2-1|TRBV10-2
TGCGCCAGCAGTGACGGGACAGGGTTCGGTGAGCAGTTCTTC
CASSDGTGFGEQFF
>NA|16|NA|TRBJ2-3|TRBV9
TGTGCCAGCAGCGTATCGGGTTCGCCTAGCACAGATACGCAGTATTTT
CASSVSGSPSTDTQYF
>NA|13|once|TRBJ1-2|TRBV6-6
TGTGCCAGCAATTCACAGAATGATGGGGGCTACACCTTC
CASNSQNDGGYTF
>NA|14|NA|TRBJ2-1|TRBV19
TGTGCCAGTAATCAGCGGGCCTCCTACAATGAGCAGTTCTTC
CASNQRASYNEQFF
>TRBD1|15|NA|TRBJ1-4|TRBV28
TGTGCCAGCAGCCTAGGAGGGACAGGGGGTGGAAAACTGTTTTTT
CASSLGGTGGGKLFF
>NA|16|NA|TRBJ2-3|TRBV11-2
TGTGCCAGCAGACATCGGGCAAGGGGAACCACAGATACGCAGTATTTT
CASRHRARGTTDTQYF
>NA|16|NA|TRBJ1-2|TRBV28
TGTGCCAGCAGTTCCCTGGGCCCCGGGAACGGCTATGGCTACACCTTC
CASSSLGPGNGYGYTF
>NA|10|once|TRBJ2-1|TRBV19
TGTGCCAGTTTTCCGTGTGAGCAGTTCTTC
CASFPCEQFF
>TRBD2|15|NA|TRBJ2-7|TRBV28
TGTGCCAGCAGTTTAATTGGGACTAGGTTAGGCGAGCAGTACTTC
CASSLIGTRLGEQYF
>NA|17|NA|TRBJ1-3|TRBV4-1
TGCGCCAGCAGCCAAGACTGGGAGGCAGGTTCTGGAAACACCATATATTTT
CASSQDWEAGSGNTIYF
>NA|13|NA|TRBJ2-7|TRBV5-4
TGTGCCAGCAGCTTGGAACAGGCCTACGAGCAGTACTTC
CASSLEQAYEQYF
>NA|11|NA|TRBJ1-3|TRBV20-1
TGCAGTGCCCGGCAGGTTAACACCATATATTTT
CSARQVNTIYF
>NA|15|NA|TRBJ1-4|TRBV7-8
TGTACCAGCAGCCCCCGCCTAATCCTGGGCGAAAAACTGTTTTTT
CTSSPRLILGEKLFF
>TRBD1|13|NA|TRBJ1-5|TRBV6-5
TGTGCCAGCAGTCCGGACAGGGGCCAGCCCCAGCATTTT
CASSPDRGQPQHF
>NA|14|NA|TRBJ2-3|TRBV19
TGTGCCAGTAGTATCAGGGGAAATACGGATACGCAGTATTTT
CASSIRGNTDTQYF
>TRBD1|15|NA|TRBJ2-4|TRBV15
TGTGCCACCAGCCCACAGGGGGCGGCCAAAAACATTCAGTACTTC
CATSPQGAAKNIQYF
>TRBD1|16|NA|TRBJ1-1|TRBV9
TGTGCCAGCAGTCCGAGAGGGGGCGCGGGTAACACTGAAGCTTTCTTT
CASSPRGGAGNTEAFF
>TRBD1|14|few|TRBJ1-1|TRBV6-5
TGTGCCAGCAGTTTAAAACAGGGGGCAAGTGAAGCTTTCTTT
CASSLKQGASEAFF
>NA|15|NA|TRBJ1-1|TRBV7-9
TGTGCCAGCAGCTTAAACCCCGGTGGAGGCACTGAAGCTTTCTTT
CASSLNPGGGTEAFF
>NA|14|NA|TRBJ2-1|TRBV5-1
TGCGCCAGCAGGTCAGGGGTCACCTACAATGAGCAGTTCTTC
CASRSGVTYNEQFF
>NA|16|few|TRBJ1-1|TRBV5-1
TGCGCCAGCAGTTATCGGCCAGGGAGGATGAACACTGAAGCTTTCTTT
CASSYRPGRMNTEAFF
>NA|14|few|TRBJ1-3|TRBV5-4
TGTGCCAGCAGCCCGACAGCAACTGGAAACACCATATATTTT
CASSPTATGNTIYF
>TRBD1|14|NA|TRBJ2-7|TRBV7-2
TGTGCCAGCAGCCGGGACAGAGAGTCCTACGAGCAGTACTTC
CASSRDRESYEQYF
>NA|15|NA|TRBJ2-3|TRBV6-1
TGTGCCAGTGATGGGTCGGAGTACGGGACAGATACGCAGTATTTT
CASDGSEYGTDTQYF
>TRBD2|17|NA|TRBJ2-1|TRBV12-5
TGTGCTAGTGGTTTGCAACCTGGGACTAGCGGGGACAATGAGCAGTTCTTC
CASGLQPGTSGDNEQFF
>NA|15|NA|TRBJ1-1|TRBV5-1
TGCGCCAGCAGCTTGGATCGGACAGATAACACTGAAGCTTTCTTT
CASSLDRTDNTEAFF
>TRBD2|15|NA|TRBJ2-1|TRBV5-1
TGCGCCAGCAGTCCCGGGACTAGCGCTTACAATGAGCAGTTCTTC
CASSPGTSAYNEQFF
>NA|13|NA|TRBJ2-1|TRBV7-9
TGTGCCAGCAGCTTAGACGGTCTCAATGAGCAGTTCTTC
CASSLDGLNEQFF
>NA|14|once|TRBJ1-1|TRBV27
TGTGCCAGCAGTTGGAGACAGACGAACACTGAAGCTTTCTTT
CASSWRQTNTEAFF
>NA|14|NA|TRBJ1-4|TRBV5-1
TGCGCCAGCAGCTGGACTGCAACTAATGAAAAACTGTTTTTT
CASSWTATNEKLFF
>NA|11|NA|TRBJ2-2|TRBV2
TGTGCCAGCACCCCTGCCGGGGAGCTGTTTTTT
CASTPAGELFF
>NA|17|NA|TRBJ2-1|TRBV2
TGTGCCATAGAGGCCCTAGCAGGTACCCGTTCCTACAATGAGCAGTTCTTC
CAIEALAGTRSYNEQFF
>NA|14|NA|TRBJ1-4|TRBV6-5
TGTGCCAGCAGTCCTCCAGGGCTGGATGAAAAACTGTTTTTT
CASSPPGLDEKLFF
>TRBD2|15|NA|TRBJ2-6|TRBV5-1
TGCGCCAGCACTGGGCGGGGGGCTGGGGCCAACGTCCTGACTTTC
CASTGRGAGANVLTF
>TRBD1|14|NA|TRBJ2-5|TRBV7-3
TGTGCCAGCAGCTGGACAGGGGGCGAAGAGACCCAGTACTTC
CASSWTGGEETQYF